The clone carrying this TCR beta chain has more than one count but fewer than ten. Its target is not known. Investigators isolated RNA and reverse transcribed it into cDNA to act as the sequencing template. Produced via immunoSEQ multiplex PCR; TCRdb's table is partial and in-frame only. There are more than 150,000 clones in the sample; over 50% occur only once, and under 15% lies in the top ten. This sample was taken from a study of CD8+ T cells in alopecia areata. Findings and limits, study-wide: Sequencing of scalp tissue also captures the resident alphabeta T cells of normal skin. With patients, TCR sharing proved less clear than in mice, a difference possibly related to HLA.

The material was CD4+ T cells sorted from blood, obtained at week 0. The origin of this receptor is a human donor with alopecia areata.

The CDR3 DNA is TGTGCCAGCTCACCATATGGACGTCTCGATCTCTCCGGGGAGCTGTTTTTT. This codes for CASSPYGRLDLSGELFF. The V call is TRBV18, the J call TRBJ2-2; D is uncertain. Germline V lookup: CDR1 KGHSH, CDR2 LQKENI. There are 17 residues in the CDR3. The germline V and J ends were trimmed by 2 bases and 6 bases, with 19 bases remaining between them.